Below, 4 T cell receptor beta chains from the same sample are listed, as sequenced in a study of CD8+ T cells in alopecia areata. Extracted RNA was reverse transcribed into cDNA, the sequencing template. Produced via immunoSEQ multiplex PCR; TCRdb's table is partial and in-frame only. The sample includes 200,000 or so clones, 58% of them seen just once. Sample treatment: oral pan-JAK inhibitor, 5-10 mg twice daily. Sequencing was performed on CD4+ T cells sorted from blood, taken at week 24, from a patient treated with tofacitinib. The receptors come from a human donor with alopecia areata.

CDR3 sequence reads: CAWGSGQYPGNTIYF. CDR3 nucleotide sequence: TGTGCCTGGGGCTCGGGACAGTATCCTGGAAACACCATATATTTT. The chain joins TRBV30 to TRBJ1-3; 7 bases align to TRBD1. Trimming cost V 5 bases and J 2 bases; bases outside gene matches: 9. The germline CDR1 and CDR2 sequences are GTSNPN and SVGIG (reference sequence). There are 15 residues in the CDR3.

The CDR3 sequence is CATSRDKAETQYF. The CDR3 DNA is TGTGCCACCAGCAGAGATAAGGCGGAGACCCAGTACTTC. The J gene is TRBJ2-5, the V gene TRBV15; D gene unclear. CDR1 LNHNV and CDR2 YYDKDF come from the germline V gene (reference sequence). The CDR3 is 13 amino acids. V lost 0 bases and J 5 bases, leaving 7 bases between the germline ends.

This chain uses TRBV15 with TRBJ2-5, with D uncertain. Trimming removed 0 bases at V and 2 bases at J, with 10 bases between. Per germline, CDR1 LNHNV and CDR2 YYDKDF (reference sequence). CDR3 size: 15 residues. The CDR3 region is CATSRDPARQETQYF. The CDR3 coding sequence is TGTGCCACCAGCAGAGATCCCGCAAGACAAGAGACCCAGTACTTC.

CDR3 in amino acids: CAWSVGGHGYTF. As DNA, the CDR3 is TGTGCCTGGAGTGTAGGGGGCCATGGCTACACCTTC. The chain uses TRBV30 and TRBJ1-2; 7 bases agree with TRBD1. The CDR3 length is 12 residues. Looked up from germline, CDR1 is GTSNPN and CDR2 is SVGIG (reference sequence). Trimming cost V 0 bases and J 6 bases; bases outside gene matches: 1.